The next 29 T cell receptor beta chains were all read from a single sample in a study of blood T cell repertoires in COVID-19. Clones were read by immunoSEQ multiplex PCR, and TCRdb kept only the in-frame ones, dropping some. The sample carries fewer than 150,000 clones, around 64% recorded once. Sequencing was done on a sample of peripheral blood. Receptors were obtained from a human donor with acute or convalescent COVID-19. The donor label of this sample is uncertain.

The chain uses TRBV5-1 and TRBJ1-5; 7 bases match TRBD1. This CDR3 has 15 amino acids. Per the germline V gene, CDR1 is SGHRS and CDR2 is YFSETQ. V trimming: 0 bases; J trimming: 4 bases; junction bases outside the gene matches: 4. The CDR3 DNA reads TGCGCCAGCAGCTTGGCGGGACAGCTTAATCAGCCCCAGCATTTT. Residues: CASSLAGQLNQPQHF.

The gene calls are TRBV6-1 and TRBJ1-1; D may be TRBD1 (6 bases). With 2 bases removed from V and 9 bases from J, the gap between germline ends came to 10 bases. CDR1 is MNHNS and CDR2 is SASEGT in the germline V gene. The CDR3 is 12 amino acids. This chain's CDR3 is CASSEHRVKAFF. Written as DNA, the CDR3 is TGTGCCAGCAGTGAACACAGGGTCAAAGCTTTCTTT.

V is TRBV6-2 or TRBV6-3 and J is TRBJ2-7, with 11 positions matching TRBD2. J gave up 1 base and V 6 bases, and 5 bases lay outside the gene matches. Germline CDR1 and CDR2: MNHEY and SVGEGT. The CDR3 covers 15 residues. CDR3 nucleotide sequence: TGTGCCAGCAGCGCTACTAGCGGGGGATCCTACGAGCAGTACGTC. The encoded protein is CASSATSGGSYEQYV.

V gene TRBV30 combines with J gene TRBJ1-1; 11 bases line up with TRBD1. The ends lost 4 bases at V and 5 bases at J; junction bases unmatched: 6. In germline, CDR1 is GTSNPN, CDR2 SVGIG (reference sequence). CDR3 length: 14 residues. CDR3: CAWTLGQGVTEAFF. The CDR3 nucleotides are TGTGCCTGGACCTTGGGACAGGGGGTTACTGAAGCTTTCTTT.

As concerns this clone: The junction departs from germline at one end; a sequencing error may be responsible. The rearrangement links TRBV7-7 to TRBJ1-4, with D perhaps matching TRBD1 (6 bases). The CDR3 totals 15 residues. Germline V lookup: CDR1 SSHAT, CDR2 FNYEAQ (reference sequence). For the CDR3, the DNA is TGTGCTAGCAGCTTATCCCGGGGACACAATGAAAAACTGTTTTTT. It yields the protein CASSLSRGHNEKLFF.

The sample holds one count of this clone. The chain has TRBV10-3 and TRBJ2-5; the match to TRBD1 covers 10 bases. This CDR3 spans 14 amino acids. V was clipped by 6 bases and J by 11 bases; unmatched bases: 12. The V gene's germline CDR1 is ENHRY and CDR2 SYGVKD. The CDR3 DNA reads TGTGCCATCAGGCGGGCGACAGGGGGCGGGGAGCAGTACTTC. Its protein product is CAIRRATGGGEQYF.

CDR3 coding DNA: TGCGCCAGCAGCCAAGATCGGGGTAGTCCGGGGGAGACCCAGTACTTC. This codes for CASSQDRGSPGETQYF. The chain uses TRBV4-1 and TRBJ2-5; the D gene is possibly TRBD2 (5 bases). Deletions cut 0 bases from V and 5 bases from J, with 16 bases between. This CDR3 is 16 amino acids long. The germline V gene has CDR1 MGHRA and CDR2 YSYEKL.

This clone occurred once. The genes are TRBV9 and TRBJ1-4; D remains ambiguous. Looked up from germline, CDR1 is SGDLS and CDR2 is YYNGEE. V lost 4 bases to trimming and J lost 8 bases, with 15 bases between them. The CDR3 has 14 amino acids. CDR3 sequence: CASSSPPEGEKLFF. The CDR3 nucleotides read TGTGCCAGCAGCTCCCCCCCAGAGGGCGAAAAACTGTTTTTT.

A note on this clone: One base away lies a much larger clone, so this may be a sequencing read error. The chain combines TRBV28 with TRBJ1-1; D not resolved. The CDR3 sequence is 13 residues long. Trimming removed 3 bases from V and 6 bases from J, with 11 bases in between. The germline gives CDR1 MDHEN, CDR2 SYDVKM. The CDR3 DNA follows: TGTGCCAGCAGTTTCAGGCGAACCTCTGAAGCTTTCTTT. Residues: CASSFRRTSEAFF.

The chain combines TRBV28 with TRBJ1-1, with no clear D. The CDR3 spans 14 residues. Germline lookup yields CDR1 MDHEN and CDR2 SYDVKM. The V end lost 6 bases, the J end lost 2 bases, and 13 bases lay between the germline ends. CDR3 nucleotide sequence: TGTGCCAGCAGCAAGGCAGGCACCAACACTGAAGCTTTCTTT. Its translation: CASSKAGTNTEAFF.

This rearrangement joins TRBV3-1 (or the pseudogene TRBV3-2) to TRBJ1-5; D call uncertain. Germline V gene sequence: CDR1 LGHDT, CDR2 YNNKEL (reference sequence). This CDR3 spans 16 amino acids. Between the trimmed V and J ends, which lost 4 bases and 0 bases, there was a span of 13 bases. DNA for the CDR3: TGTGCCAGCAGCCCCTCAGGAGGATATAGCAATCAGCCCCAGCATTTT. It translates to CASSPSGGYSNQPQHF.

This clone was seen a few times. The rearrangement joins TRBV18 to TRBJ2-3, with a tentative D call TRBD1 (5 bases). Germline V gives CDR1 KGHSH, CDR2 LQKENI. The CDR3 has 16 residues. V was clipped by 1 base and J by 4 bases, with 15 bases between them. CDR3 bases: TGTGCCAGCTCACCACTCCCTGTAAGGGGTGCAGATACGCAGTATTTT. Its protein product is CASSPLPVRGADTQYF. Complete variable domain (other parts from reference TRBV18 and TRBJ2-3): NAGVMQNPRHLVRRRGQEARLRCSPMKGHSHVYWYRQLPEEGLKFMVYLQKENIIDESGMPKERFSAEFPKEGPSILRIQQVVRGDSAAYFCASSPLPVRGADTQYFGPGTRLTVL.

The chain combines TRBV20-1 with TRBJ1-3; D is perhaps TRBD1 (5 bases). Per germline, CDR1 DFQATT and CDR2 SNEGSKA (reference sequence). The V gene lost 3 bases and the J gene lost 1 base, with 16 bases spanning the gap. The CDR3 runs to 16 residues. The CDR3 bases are TGCAGTGCTAGTGCCACCGGGGGAAGGTCTGGAAACACCATATATTTT. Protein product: CSASATGGRSGNTIYF.

The CDR3 loop reads CASARGSSTGELFF. The CDR3 nucleotides read TGTGCCAGCGCCCGGGGGTCGAGCACCGGGGAGCTGTTTTTT. V gene TRBV3-1 (or the pseudogene TRBV3-2) combines with J gene TRBJ2-2; D is perhaps TRBD2 (6 bases). CDR3 size: 14 residues. V was pared by 8 bases and J by 4 bases, with 14 bases between. Germline V gene data show CDR1 as LGHDT and CDR2 as YNNKEL (reference sequence).

The CDR3 loop is CASSPGTGVNTEAFF. In nucleotides, the CDR3 is TGTGCCAGCAGCCCTGGGACAGGGGTGAACACTGAAGCTTTCTTT. The chain has TRBV7-2 and TRBJ1-1; 10 bases are a match to TRBD1. Germline loops: CDR1 SGHTA, CDR2 FQGNSA. The length of the CDR3 is 15 residues. V lost 5 bases, J lost 0 bases, and 3 bases stayed unmatched.

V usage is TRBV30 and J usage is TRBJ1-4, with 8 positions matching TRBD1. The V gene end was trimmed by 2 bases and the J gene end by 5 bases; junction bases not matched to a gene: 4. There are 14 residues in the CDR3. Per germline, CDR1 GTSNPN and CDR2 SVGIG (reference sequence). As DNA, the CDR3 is TGTGCCTGGAGTCGGGACAGGCGAAATGAAAAACTGTTTTTT. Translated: CAWSRDRRNEKLFF.

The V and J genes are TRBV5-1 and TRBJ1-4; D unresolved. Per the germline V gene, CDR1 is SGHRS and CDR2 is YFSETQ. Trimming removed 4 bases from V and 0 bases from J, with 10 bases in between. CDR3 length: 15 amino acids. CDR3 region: CASSMGRATNEKLFF. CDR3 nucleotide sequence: TGCGCCAGCAGCATGGGTCGGGCAACTAATGAAAAACTGTTTTTT. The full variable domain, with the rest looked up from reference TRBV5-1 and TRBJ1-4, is KAGVTQTPRYLIKTRGQQVTLSCSPISGHRSVSWYQQTPGQGLQFLFEYFSETQRNKGNFPGRFSGRQFSNSRSEMNVSTLELGDSALYLCASSMGRATNEKLFFGSGTQLSVL.

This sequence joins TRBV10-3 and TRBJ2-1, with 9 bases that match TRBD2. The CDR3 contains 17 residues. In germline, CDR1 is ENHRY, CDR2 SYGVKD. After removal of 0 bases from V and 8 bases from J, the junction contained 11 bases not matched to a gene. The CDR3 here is CAISESLGGGANDEQFF. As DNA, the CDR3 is TGTGCCATCAGTGAGTCCCTAGGCGGGGGGGCAAACGATGAGCAGTTCTTC.

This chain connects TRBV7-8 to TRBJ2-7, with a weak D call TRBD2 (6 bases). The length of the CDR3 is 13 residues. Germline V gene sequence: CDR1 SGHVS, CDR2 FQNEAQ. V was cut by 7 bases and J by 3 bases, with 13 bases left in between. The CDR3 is CASTLGLFYEQYF. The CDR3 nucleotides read TGTGCCAGCACCCTGGGACTTTTCTACGAGCAGTACTTC. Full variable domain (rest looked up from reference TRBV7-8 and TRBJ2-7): GAGVSQSPRYKVAKRGQDVALRCDPISGHVSLFWYQQALGQGPEFLTYFQNEAQLDKSGLPSDRFFAERPEGSVSTLKIQRTQQEDSAVYLCASTLGLFYEQYFGPGTRLTVT.

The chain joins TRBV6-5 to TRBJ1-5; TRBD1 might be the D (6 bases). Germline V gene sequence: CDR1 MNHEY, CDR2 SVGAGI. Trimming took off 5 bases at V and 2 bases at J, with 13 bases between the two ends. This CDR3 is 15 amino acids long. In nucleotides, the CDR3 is TGTGCCAGCAGTCCTAGGGGGAAGGGCAATCAGCCCCAGCATTTT. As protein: CASSPRGKGNQPQHF.

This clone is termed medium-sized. The CDR3 coding sequence is TGTGCCAGCAGCGCCCAGGGACAATATAATTCACCCCTCCACTTT. Encoded protein: CASSAQGQYNSPLHF. The chain has TRBV9 and TRBJ1-6; a possible D gene is TRBD1 (6 bases). The length of the CDR3 is 15 residues. V lost 3 bases, J lost 4 bases, and 11 bases lay in between. In germline, CDR1 is SGDLS, CDR2 YYNGEE.

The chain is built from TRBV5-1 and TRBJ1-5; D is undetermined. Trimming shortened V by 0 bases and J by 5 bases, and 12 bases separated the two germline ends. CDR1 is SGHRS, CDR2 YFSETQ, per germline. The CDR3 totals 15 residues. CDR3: CASSLAGTSDQPQHF. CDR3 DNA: TGCGCCAGCAGCTTGGCGGGAACGAGCGATCAGCCCCAGCATTTT.

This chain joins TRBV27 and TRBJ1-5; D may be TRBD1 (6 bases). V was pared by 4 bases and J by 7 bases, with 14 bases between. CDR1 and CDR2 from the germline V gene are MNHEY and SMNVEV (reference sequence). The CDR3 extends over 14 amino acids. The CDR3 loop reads CASSSYREGQPQHF. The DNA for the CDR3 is TGTGCCAGCAGTTCCTACAGGGAGGGGCAGCCCCAGCATTTT.

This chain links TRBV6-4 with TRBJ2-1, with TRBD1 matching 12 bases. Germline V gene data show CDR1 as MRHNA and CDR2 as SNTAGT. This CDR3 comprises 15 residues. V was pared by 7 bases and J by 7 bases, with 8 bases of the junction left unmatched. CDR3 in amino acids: CASICRDRGQNEQFF. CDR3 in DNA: TGTGCCAGCATTTGCCGGGACAGGGGGCAGAATGAGCAGTTCTTC.

CDR3 residues: CASSQTSSTDYGYTF. DNA for the CDR3: TGCGCCAGCAGCCAAACGTCCTCTACGGACTATGGCTACACCTTC. This chain connects TRBV4-1 to TRBJ1-2; D not certain. The CDR3 is 15 residues long. The V gene lost 2 bases and the J gene lost 3 bases, with 13 bases spanning the gap. Germline V gives CDR1 MGHRA, CDR2 YSYEKL.

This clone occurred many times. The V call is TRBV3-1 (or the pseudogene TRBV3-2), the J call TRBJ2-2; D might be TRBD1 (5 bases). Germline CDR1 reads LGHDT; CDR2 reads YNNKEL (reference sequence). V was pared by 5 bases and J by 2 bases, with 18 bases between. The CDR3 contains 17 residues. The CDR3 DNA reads TGTGCCAGCAGCTCGCGGTCGGGCAGGGTAAACACCGGGGAGCTGTTTTTT. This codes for CASSSRSGRVNTGELFF.

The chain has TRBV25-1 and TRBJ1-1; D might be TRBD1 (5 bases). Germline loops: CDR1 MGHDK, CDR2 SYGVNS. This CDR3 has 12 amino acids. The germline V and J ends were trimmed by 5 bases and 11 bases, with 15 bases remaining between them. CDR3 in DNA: TGTGCCAGCAGTCCCTCTGAGGGGAGGGCTTTCTTT. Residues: CASSPSEGRAFF.

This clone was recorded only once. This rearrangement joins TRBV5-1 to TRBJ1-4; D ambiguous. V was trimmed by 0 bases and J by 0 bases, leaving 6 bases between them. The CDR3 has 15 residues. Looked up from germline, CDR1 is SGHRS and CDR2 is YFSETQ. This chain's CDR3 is CASSLAGATNEKLFF. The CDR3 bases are TGCGCCAGCAGCTTGGCCGGAGCAACTAATGAAAAACTGTTTTTT.

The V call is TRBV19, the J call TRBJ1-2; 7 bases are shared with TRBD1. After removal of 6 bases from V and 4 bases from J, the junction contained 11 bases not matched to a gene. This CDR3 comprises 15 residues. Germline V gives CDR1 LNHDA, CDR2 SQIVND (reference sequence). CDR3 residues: CASRPRTGDVYGYTF. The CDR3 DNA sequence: TGTGCCAGTAGGCCTAGGACAGGTGACGTCTATGGCTACACCTTC.